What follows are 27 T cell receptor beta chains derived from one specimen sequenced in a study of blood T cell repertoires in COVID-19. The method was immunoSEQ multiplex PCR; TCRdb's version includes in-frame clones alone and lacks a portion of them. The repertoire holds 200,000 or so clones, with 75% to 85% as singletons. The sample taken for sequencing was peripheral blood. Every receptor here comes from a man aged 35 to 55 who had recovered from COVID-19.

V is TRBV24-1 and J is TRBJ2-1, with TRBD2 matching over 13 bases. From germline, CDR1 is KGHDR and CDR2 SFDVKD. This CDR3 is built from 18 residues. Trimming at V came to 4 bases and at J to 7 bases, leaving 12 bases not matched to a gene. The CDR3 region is CATSEILLGLAGVNEQFF. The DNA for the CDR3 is TGTGCCACCAGTGAAATCCTGCTAGGACTAGCGGGAGTGAATGAGCAGTTCTTC.

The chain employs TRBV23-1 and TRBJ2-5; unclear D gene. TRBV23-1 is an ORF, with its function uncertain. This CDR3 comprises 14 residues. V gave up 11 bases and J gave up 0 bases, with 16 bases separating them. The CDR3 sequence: CAPTALVDQETQYF. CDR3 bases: TGCGCCCCGACGGCCCTAGTGGACCAAGAGACCCAGTACTTC.

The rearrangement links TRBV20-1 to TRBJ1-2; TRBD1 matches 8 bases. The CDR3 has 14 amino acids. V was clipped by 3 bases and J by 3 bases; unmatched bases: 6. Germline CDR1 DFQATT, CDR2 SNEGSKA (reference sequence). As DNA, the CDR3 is TGCAGTGCTAGTGGAACGGGACAGGACTATGGCTACACCTTC. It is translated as CSASGTGQDYGYTF.

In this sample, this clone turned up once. CDR3 amino acids: CASSPGSQETQYF. The CDR3 DNA is TGCGCCAGCAGCCCAGGGTCCCAAGAGACCCAGTACTTC. V gene TRBV5-1 combines with J gene TRBJ2-5, with D possibly being TRBD1 (5 bases). This CDR3 is built from 13 residues. V gave up 4 bases and J gave up 1 base, with 8 bases separating them. Germline V gene data show CDR1 as SGHRS and CDR2 as YFSETQ.

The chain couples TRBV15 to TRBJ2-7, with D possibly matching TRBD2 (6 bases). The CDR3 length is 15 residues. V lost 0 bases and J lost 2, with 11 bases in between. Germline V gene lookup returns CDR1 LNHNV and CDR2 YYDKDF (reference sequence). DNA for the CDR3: TGTGCCACCAGCAGAGATCCCGGCGGGACCTACGAGCAGTACTTC. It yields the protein CATSRDPGGTYEQYF. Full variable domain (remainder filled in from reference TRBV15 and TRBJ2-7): DAMVIQNPRYQVTQFGKPVTLSCSQTLNHNVMYWYQQKSSQAPKLLFHYYDKDFNNEADTPDNFQSRRPNTSFCFLDIRSPGLGDTAMYLCATSRDPGGTYEQYFGPGTRLTVT.

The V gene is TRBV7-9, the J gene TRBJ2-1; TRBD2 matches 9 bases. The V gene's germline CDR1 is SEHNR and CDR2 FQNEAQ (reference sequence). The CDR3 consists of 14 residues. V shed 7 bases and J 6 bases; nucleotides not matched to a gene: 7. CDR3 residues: CASTHAGGPNEQFF. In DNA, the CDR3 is TGTGCCAGCACCCATGCGGGGGGGCCCAATGAGCAGTTCTTC.

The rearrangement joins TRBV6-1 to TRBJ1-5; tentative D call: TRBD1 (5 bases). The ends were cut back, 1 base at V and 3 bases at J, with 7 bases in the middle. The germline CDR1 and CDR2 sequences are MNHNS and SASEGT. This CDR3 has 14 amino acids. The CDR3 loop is CASSEGGVNQPQHF. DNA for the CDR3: TGTGCCAGCAGTGAAGGGGGGGTCAATCAGCCCCAGCATTTT.

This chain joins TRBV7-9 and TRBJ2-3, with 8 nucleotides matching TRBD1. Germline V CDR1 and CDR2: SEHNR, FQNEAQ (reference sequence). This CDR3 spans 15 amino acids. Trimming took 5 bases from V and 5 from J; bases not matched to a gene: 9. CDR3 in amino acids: CASSPGQGPGDTQYF. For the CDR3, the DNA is TGTGCCAGCAGCCCTGGACAGGGCCCGGGAGATACGCAGTATTTT.

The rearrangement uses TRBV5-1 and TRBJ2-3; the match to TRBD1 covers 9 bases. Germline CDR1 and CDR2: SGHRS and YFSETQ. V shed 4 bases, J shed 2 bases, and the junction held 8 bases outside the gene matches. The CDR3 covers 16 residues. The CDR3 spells CASSGGTGRDTDTQYF. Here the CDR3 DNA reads TGCGCCAGCAGCGGCGGGACAGGGAGGGACACAGATACGCAGTATTTT.

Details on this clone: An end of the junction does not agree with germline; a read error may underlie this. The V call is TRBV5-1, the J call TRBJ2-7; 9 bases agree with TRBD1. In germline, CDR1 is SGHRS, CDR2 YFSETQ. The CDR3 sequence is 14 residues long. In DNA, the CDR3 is TGCGCCAGCAGCCCCGACAGGGGGACCTACGCGCAGTACTTC. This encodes CASSPDRGTYAQYF.

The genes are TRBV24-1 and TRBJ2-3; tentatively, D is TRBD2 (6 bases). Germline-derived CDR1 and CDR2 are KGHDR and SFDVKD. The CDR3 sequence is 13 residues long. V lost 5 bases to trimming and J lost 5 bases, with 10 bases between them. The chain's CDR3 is CATSGMGGDTQYF. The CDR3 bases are TGTGCCACCAGTGGCATGGGAGGAGATACGCAGTATTTT.

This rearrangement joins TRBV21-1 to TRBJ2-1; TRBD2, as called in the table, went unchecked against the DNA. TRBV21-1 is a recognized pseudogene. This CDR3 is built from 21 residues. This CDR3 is CASSKVPRLAVYPLSYNEQFF. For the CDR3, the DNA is TGTGCCAGCAGCAAAGTGCCCAGACTAGCGGTTTATCCACTCTCCTACAATGAGCAGTTCTTC.

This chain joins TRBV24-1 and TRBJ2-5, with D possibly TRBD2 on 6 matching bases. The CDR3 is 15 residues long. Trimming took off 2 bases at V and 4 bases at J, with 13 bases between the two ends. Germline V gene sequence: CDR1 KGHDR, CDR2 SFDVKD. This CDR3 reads CATSDSYGTAETQYF. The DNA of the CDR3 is TGTGCCACCAGTGATTCTTACGGGACTGCAGAGACCCAGTACTTC.

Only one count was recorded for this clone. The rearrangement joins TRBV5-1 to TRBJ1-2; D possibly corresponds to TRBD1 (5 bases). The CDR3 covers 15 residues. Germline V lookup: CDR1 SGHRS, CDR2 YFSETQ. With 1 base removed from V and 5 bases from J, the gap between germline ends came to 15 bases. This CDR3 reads CASSLNEGSGYGYTF. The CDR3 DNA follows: TGCGCCAGCAGCTTGAATGAGGGGAGCGGGTATGGCTACACCTTC. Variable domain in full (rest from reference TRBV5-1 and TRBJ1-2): KAGVTQTPRYLIKTRGQQVTLSCSPISGHRSVSWYQQTPGQGLQFLFEYFSETQRNKGNFPGRFSGRQFSNSRSEMNVSTLELGDSALYLCASSLNEGSGYGYTFGSGTRLTVV.

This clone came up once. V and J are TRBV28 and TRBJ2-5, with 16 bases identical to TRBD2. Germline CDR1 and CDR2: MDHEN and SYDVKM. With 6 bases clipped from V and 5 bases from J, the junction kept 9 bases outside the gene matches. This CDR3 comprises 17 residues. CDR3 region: CASSSGTSGRARETQYF. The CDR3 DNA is TGTGCCAGCAGCTCCGGGACTAGCGGGAGGGCCCGGGAGACCCAGTACTTC.

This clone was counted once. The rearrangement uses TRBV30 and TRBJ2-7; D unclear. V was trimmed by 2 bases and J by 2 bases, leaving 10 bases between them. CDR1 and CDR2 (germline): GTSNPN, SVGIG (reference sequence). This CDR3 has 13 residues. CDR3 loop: CAWSLAAAYEQYF. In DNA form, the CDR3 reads TGTGCCTGGAGTCTCGCGGCCGCCTACGAGCAGTACTTC.

The CDR3 loop is CASSSRTDTQYF. The DNA of the CDR3 is TGTGCCAGCAGCTCGCGAACAGATACGCAGTATTTT. This chain joins TRBV6-2 or TRBV6-3 and TRBJ2-3; D is unresolved. CDR3 length: 12 amino acids. Trimming took off 6 bases at V and 3 bases at J, with 7 bases between the two ends. Germline V gene lookup returns CDR1 MNHEY and CDR2 SVGEGT.

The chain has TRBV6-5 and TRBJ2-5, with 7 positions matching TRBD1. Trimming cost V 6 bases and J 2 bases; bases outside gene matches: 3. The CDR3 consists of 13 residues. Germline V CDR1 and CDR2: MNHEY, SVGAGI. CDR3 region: CASRRTGQETQYF. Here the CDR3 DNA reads TGTGCCAGCAGAAGGACAGGACAAGAGACCCAGTACTTC.

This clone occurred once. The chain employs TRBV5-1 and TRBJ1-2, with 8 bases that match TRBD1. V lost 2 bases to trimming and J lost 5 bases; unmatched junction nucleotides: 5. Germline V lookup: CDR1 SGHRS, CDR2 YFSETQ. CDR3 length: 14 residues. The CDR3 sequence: CASSFPGQEYGYTF. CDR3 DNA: TGCGCCAGCAGCTTTCCGGGACAGGAGTATGGCTACACCTTC.

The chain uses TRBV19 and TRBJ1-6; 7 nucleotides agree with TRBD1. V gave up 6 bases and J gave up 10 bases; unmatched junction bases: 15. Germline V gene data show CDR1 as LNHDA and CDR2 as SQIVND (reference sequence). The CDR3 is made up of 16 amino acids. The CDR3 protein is CASSPSAAGGFSPLHF. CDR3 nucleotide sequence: TGTGCCAGTAGCCCCTCCGCGGCAGGGGGTTTCTCACCCCTCCACTTT.

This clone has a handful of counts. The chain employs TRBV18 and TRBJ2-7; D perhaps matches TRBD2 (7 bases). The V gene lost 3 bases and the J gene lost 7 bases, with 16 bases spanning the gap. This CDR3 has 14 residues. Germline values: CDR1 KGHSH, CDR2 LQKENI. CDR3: CASSPNEGGGEQYF. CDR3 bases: TGTGCCAGCTCACCTAACGAAGGGGGGGGAGAGCAGTACTTC.

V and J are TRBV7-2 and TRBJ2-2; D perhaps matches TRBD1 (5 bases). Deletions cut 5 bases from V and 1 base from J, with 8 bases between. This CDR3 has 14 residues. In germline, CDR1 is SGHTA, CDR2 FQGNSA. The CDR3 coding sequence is TGTGCCAGCAGCCAGGGCCTGAACACCGGGGAGCTGTTTTTT. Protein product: CASSQGLNTGELFF.

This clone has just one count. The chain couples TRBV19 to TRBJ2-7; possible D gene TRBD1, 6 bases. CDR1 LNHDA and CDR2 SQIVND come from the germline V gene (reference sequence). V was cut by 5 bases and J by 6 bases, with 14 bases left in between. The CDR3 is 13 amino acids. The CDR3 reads CASSGAQGGEQYF. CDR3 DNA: TGTGCCAGTAGTGGGGCACAGGGTGGCGAGCAGTACTTC.

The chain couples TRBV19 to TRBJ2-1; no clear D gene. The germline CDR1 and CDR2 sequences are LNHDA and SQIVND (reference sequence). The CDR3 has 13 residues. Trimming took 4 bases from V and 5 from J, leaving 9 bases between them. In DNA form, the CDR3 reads TGTGCCAGTAGTAGAGGAACCCACAATGAGCAGTTCTTC. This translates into CASSRGTHNEQFF.

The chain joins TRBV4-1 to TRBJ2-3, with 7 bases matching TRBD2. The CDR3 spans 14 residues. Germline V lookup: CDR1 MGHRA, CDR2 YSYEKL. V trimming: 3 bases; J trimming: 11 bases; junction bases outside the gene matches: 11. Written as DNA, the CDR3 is TGCGCCAGCAGCCAGGACCCTCTAGCGGAGAAGCAGTATTTT. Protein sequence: CASSQDPLAEKQYF.

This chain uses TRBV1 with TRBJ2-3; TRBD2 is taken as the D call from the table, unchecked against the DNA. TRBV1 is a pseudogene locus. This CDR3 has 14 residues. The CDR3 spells CTIWDLPGGDTQYF. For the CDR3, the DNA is TGCACCATCTGGGACTTGCCCGGGGGGGATACGCAGTATTTT.

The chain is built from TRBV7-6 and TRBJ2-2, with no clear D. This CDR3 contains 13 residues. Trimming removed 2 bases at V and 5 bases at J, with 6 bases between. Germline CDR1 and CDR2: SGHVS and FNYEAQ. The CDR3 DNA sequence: TGTGCCAGCAGCTTACTCAGAACCGGGGAGCTGTTTTTT. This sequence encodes CASSLLRTGELFF.